Below are 23 T cell receptor beta chains sequenced from a single sample in a study of cytomegalovirus exposure and HLA in healthy donors. 13 Jbeta primers and 60 Vbeta primers were used for the PCR. The assay was immunoSEQ multiplex PCR, and TCRdb's table has in-frame clones only and misses some. The sample includes some 170,000 clones, about four fifths of them seen just once. The sequencing input was PBMCs. These receptor sequences come from a woman between 45 and 60 years old in good health and CMV-seronegative.

CDR3 region: CASSPTRVASNEQFF. The CDR3 coding sequence is TGTGCCAGCAGTCCGACTCGAGTCGCGAGCAATGAGCAGTTCTTC. This chain connects TRBV28 to TRBJ2-1; no clear D gene. V was pared by 5 bases and J by 6 bases, with 17 bases between. Germline CDR1 reads MDHEN; CDR2 reads SYDVKM. This CDR3 has 15 amino acids.

This clone was detected only once. J is TRBJ1-2 and V is TRBV7-9; 8 bases are a match to TRBD1. The length of the CDR3 is 14 residues. With 5 bases clipped from V and 8 bases from J, the junction kept 10 bases outside the gene matches. CDR1 is SEHNR and CDR2 is FQNEAQ in the germline V gene (reference sequence). The DNA of the CDR3 is TGTGCCAGCAGCGAGCAGGGGGCGGAAGAAGGCTACACCTTC. As protein: CASSEQGAEEGYTF.

The CDR3 DNA is TGTGCCAGCAGGGACAGGGGGGGGGTAGCCAAAAACATTCAGTACTTC. Its translation is CASRDRGGVAKNIQYF. The chain couples TRBV6-6 to TRBJ2-4, with TRBD1 matching over 10 bases. Germline CDR1 MNHNY, CDR2 SVGAGI (reference sequence). This CDR3 region has 16 residues. Losses at the gene ends were 6 bases for V and 0 bases for J; bases not matched to a gene: 5.

This chain links TRBV5-4 with TRBJ2-3; 8 bases match TRBD2. After removal of 1 base from V and 4 bases from J, the junction contained 5 bases not matched to a gene. CDR3 length: 15 amino acids. Germline CDR1 and CDR2: SGHNT and YYREEE (reference sequence). CDR3 residues: CASSLYAGGADTQYF. For the CDR3, the DNA is TGTGCCAGCAGCTTGTACGCGGGAGGAGCAGATACGCAGTATTTT.

This chain links TRBV6-1 with TRBJ2-3; unclear D gene. Looked up from germline, CDR1 is MNHNS and CDR2 is SASEGT. The CDR3 loop spans 14 amino acids. Trimming shortened V by 2 bases and J by 4 bases, and 10 bases separated the two germline ends. CDR3 sequence reads: CASSESGSPDTQYF. The CDR3 bases are TGTGCCAGCAGTGAATCGGGTTCGCCAGATACGCAGTATTTT.

This clone has a handful of counts. The chain combines TRBV5-4 with TRBJ1-1, with a possible D match to TRBD1 (5 bases). Germline V gene sequence: CDR1 SGHNT, CDR2 YYREEE (reference sequence). CDR3 size: 15 residues. With 4 bases removed from V and 4 bases from J, the gap between germline ends came to 17 bases. CDR3 loop: CASSQTQGWSTEAFF. The CDR3 region has the DNA TGTGCCAGCAGCCAAACCCAGGGATGGAGCACTGAAGCTTTCTTT. Supplemented by reference TRBV5-4 and TRBJ1-1, the full variable domain reads ETGVTQSPTHLIKTRGQQVTLRCSSQSGHNTVSWYQQALGQGPQFIFQYYREEENGRGNFPPRFSGLQFPNYSSELNVNALELDDSALYLCASSQTQGWSTEAFFGQGTRLTVV.

This sequence joins TRBV29-1 and TRBJ1-2, with D possibly being TRBD1 (5 bases). CDR3 size: 13 residues. Per germline, CDR1 SQVTM and CDR2 ANQGSEA. V was cut by 7 bases and J by 8 bases, with 20 bases left in between. The CDR3 DNA reads TGCAGCGCGGCAAGACAGCGGAGGGAAGGCTACACCTTC. This translates into CSAARQRREGYTF.

For the CDR3, the DNA is TGTGCCAGCAGACAGAACTATGGCTACACCTTC. It encodes CASRQNYGYTF. This chain links TRBV7-2 with TRBJ1-2; D unresolved. The CDR3 covers 11 residues. V gave up 6 bases and J gave up 2 bases, with 4 bases separating them. Germline V gene data show CDR1 as SGHTA and CDR2 as FQGNSA.

A few counts support this clone. The V call is TRBV12-5, the J call TRBJ1-5; D gene ambiguous. CDR1 LGHNT and CDR2 FRNRAP come from the germline V gene. The CDR3 totals 14 residues. V gave up 5 bases and J gave up 3 bases, with 11 bases separating them. The CDR3 here is CASGPSLPNQPQHF. CDR3 coding DNA: TGTGCTAGTGGTCCGAGCCTTCCCAATCAGCCCCAGCATTTT.

The V call is TRBV6-1, the J call TRBJ2-1; perhaps TRBD2 as D (7 bases). The V end lost 3 bases, the J end lost 4 bases, and 16 bases lay between the germline ends. CDR3 length equals 16 residues. CDR1 and CDR2 from the germline V gene are MNHNS and SASEGT. DNA of the CDR3: TGTGCCAGCAGTGATAGGGGGACTACCCTTTACAATGAGCAGTTCTTC. Protein: CASSDRGTTLYNEQFF.

The chain combines TRBV28 with TRBJ2-3; 10 bases map to TRBD2. The CDR3 is 14 residues long. Losses at the gene ends were 5 bases for V and 6 bases for J; bases not matched to a gene: 5. CDR1 is MDHEN, CDR2 SYDVKM, per germline. The CDR3 sequence is CASSLAGVTDTQYF. The CDR3 DNA reads TGTGCCAGCAGTCTAGCGGGAGTTACTGATACGCAGTATTTT.

This sequence joins TRBV30 and TRBJ2-1; a weak D match, TRBD1 (7 bases). CDR1 is GTSNPN, CDR2 SVGIG, per germline (reference sequence). The V end was cut by 4 bases, the J end by 6 bases, with 13 bases between. This CDR3 has 13 residues. CDR3 in DNA: TGTGCCTGGACCTCAGGGGGGCTCAATGAGCAGTTCTTC. Its translation is CAWTSGGLNEQFF.

A few counts support this clone. The V gene is TRBV4-2, the J gene TRBJ2-7; D may be TRBD1 (6 bases). V gave up 0 bases and J gave up 3 bases, with 15 bases separating them. This CDR3 is built from 16 residues. Per the germline V gene, CDR1 is LGHNA and CDR2 is YNFKEQ. CDR3 in amino acids: CASSQDHLGADYEQYF. The CDR3 DNA reads as TGTGCCAGCAGCCAAGATCATCTGGGGGCCGACTACGAGCAGTACTTC.

The J gene is TRBJ2-3, the V gene TRBV19; 13 nucleotides match TRBD2. The CDR3 covers 18 residues. Germline V CDR1 and CDR2: LNHDA, SQIVND (reference sequence). V gave up 2 bases and J gave up 0 bases; unmatched junction bases: 5. The CDR3 loop is CASSIRLAGGTSTDTQYF. The CDR3 nucleotides are TGTGCCAGTAGTATACGACTAGCGGGGGGTACCAGCACAGATACGCAGTATTTT.

The chain recombines TRBV27 with TRBJ2-1, with D possibly matching TRBD2 (5 bases). This CDR3 has 15 amino acids. Germline CDR1 MNHEY, CDR2 SMNVEV (reference sequence). Trimming left V 2 bases short and J 2 bases short, with 10 bases between. CDR3: CASSLEGSPYNEQFF. DNA for the CDR3: TGTGCCAGCAGTTTAGAGGGCAGTCCCTACAATGAGCAGTTCTTC.

The chain carries TRBV6-1 and TRBJ2-1; D is perhaps TRBD2 (6 bases). V lost 1 base to trimming and J lost 12 bases, with 13 bases between them. Germline CDR1 reads MNHNS; CDR2 reads SASEGT. This CDR3 is built from 13 residues. The DNA of the CDR3 is TGTGCCAGCAGTGAAGGGGACTTTCCCCGGCAGTTCTTC. Protein product: CASSEGDFPRQFF.

The chain employs TRBV19 and TRBJ1-5; D unclear. Germline V gene lookup returns CDR1 LNHDA and CDR2 SQIVND (reference sequence). Trimming took off 5 bases at V and 7 bases at J, with 18 bases between the two ends. The CDR3 has 15 amino acids. In nucleotides, the CDR3 is TGTGCCAGTAGTGTTTCGTCCCCCGAGGCCCAGCCCCAGCATTTT. This translates into CASSVSSPEAQPQHF.

V and J are TRBV19 and TRBJ2-5; 7 nucleotides align to TRBD2. The CDR3 covers 16 residues. With V trimmed by 4 bases and J by 3 bases, 11 bases remained unmatched. Germline CDR1 reads LNHDA; CDR2 reads SQIVND (reference sequence). The CDR3: CASSTVYQRGKETQYF. The CDR3 DNA sequence: TGTGCCAGTAGTACCGTATATCAGCGGGGTAAAGAGACCCAGTACTTC.

The chain links TRBV11-3 to TRBJ2-1; the D gene is possibly TRBD2 (5 bases). V was cut by 4 bases and J by 3 bases, with 13 bases left in between. Germline V gene data show CDR1 as SGHNT and CDR2 as YENEEA. This CDR3 is built from 15 residues. As DNA, the CDR3 is TGTGCCAGCAGCTCGCGGGTGGGCCTCTACAATGAGCAGTTCTTC. It yields the protein CASSSRVGLYNEQFF.

The chain has TRBV5-6 and TRBJ1-2; 8 nucleotides match TRBD1. Germline V gene lookup returns CDR1 SGHDT and CDR2 YYEEEE. CDR3 length: 14 residues. Germline trimming cut 4 bases from V and 4 bases from J; bases unmatched to any gene: 6. The CDR3 protein is CASSQLTGAYGYTF. CDR3 sequence (DNA): TGTGCCAGCAGCCAGCTGACAGGGGCCTATGGCTACACCTTC. The full variable domain, its missing parts supplied by reference TRBV5-6 and TRBJ1-2, is DAGVTQSPTHLIKTRGQQVTLRCSPKSGHDTVSWYQQALGQGPQFIFQYYEEEERQRGNFPDRFSGHQFPNYSSELNVNALLLGDSALYLCASSQLTGAYGYTFGSGTRLTVV.

V is TRBV11-2 and J is TRBJ1-4, with TRBD1 as a possible D gene (5 bases). The CDR3 has 14 residues. V gave up 1 base and J gave up 4 bases, with 7 bases separating them. CDR1 and CDR2 from the germline V gene are SGHAT and FQNNGV. CDR3 in DNA: TGTGCCAGCAGCTTAGGACAGCTTAATGAAAAACTGTTTTTT. Encoded protein: CASSLGQLNEKLFF.

CDR3 in amino acids: CASSLDPGPTDTQYF. CDR3 in DNA: TGTGCCAGCAGCTTAGACCCAGGTCCCACAGATACGCAGTATTTT. The V call is TRBV7-2, the J call TRBJ2-3, with unresolved D. This CDR3 region has 15 residues. V lost 1 base, J lost 2 bases, and 10 bases lay in between. The germline V gene has CDR1 SGHTA and CDR2 FQGNSA.

In this sample, this clone turned up a few times. The chain couples TRBV11-3 to TRBJ1-1; possibly TRBD1 for D (5 bases). The CDR3 is 13 residues long. The germline V and J ends were trimmed by 1 base and 5 bases, with 8 bases remaining between them. The germline V gene has CDR1 SGHNT and CDR2 YENEEA. The CDR3 spells CASSLAGRTEAFF. In DNA, the CDR3 is TGTGCCAGCAGCTTAGCAGGGAGGACTGAAGCTTTCTTT.